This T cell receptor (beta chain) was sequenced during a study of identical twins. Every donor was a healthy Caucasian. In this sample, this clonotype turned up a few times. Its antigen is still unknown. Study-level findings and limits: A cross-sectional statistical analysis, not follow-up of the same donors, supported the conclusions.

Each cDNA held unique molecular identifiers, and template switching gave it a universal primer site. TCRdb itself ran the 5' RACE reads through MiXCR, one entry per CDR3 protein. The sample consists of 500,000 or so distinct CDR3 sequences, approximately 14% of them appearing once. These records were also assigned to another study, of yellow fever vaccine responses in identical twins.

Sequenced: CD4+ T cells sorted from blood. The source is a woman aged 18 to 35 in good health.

The CDR3 region is CASSDVWQGLRSGNTIYF. Written as DNA, the CDR3 is TGTGCCAGCAGTGACGTCTGGCAGGGGCTACGCTCTGGAAACACCATATATTTT. The chain has TRBV2 and TRBJ1-3; TRBD1 might be the D (6 bases). V lost 3 bases to trimming and J lost 0 bases, with 18 bases between them. Germline V lookup: CDR1 SNHLY, CDR2 FYNNEI. CDR3 length: 18 amino acids.